Shown below are 13 T cell receptor beta chains from a single sample sequenced in a study of T cell responses to AZD1222 COVID-19 vaccine. Here immunoSEQ multiplex PCR was the method, and the copy in TCRdb shows in-frame clones only, minus some. Here the sample spans 130,000 to 150,000 clones, approximately 88% being singletons. Source: peripheral blood, taken 28 days after the second dose of the MenACWY control vaccine. These receptors were obtained from an adult who received the MenACWY meningococcal vaccine as a control.

This chain joins TRBV28 and TRBJ2-3; the D is unclear. Germline loops: CDR1 MDHEN, CDR2 SYDVKM. V gave up 3 bases and J gave up 0 bases, with 13 bases separating them. The CDR3 has 16 residues. CDR3 amino acids: CASSLAPGPSTDTQYF. The CDR3 DNA is TGTGCCAGCAGTTTGGCACCTGGTCCTAGCACAGATACGCAGTATTTT.

This chain joins TRBV5-1 and TRBJ2-3; 10 nucleotides align to TRBD2. Per germline, CDR1 SGHRS and CDR2 YFSETQ. With V trimmed by 4 bases and J by 5 bases, 10 bases remained unmatched. This CDR3 has 16 residues. CDR3 sequence: CASSTSRAGGGDTQYF. CDR3 DNA: TGCGCCAGCAGCACTTCGAGAGCGGGAGGGGGAGATACGCAGTATTTT. Filled out from reference TRBV5-1 and TRBJ2-3, the complete variable domain reads KAGVTQTPRYLIKTRGQQVTLSCSPISGHRSVSWYQQTPGQGLQFLFEYFSETQRNKGNFPGRFSGRQFSNSRSEMNVSTLELGDSALYLCASSTSRAGGGDTQYFGPGTRLTVL.

This rearrangement joins TRBV7-9 to TRBJ1-4; D unresolved. The V gene lost 2 bases and the J gene lost 5 bases, with 9 bases spanning the gap. Germline V CDR1 and CDR2: SEHNR, FQNEAQ (reference sequence). The CDR3 consists of 14 residues. The CDR3 nucleotides read TGTGCCAGCAGCTTAAATCGAGGGAATGAAAAACTGTTTTTT. It yields the protein CASSLNRGNEKLFF.

This clone was observed once. The V and J genes are TRBV20-1 and TRBJ1-1, with D perhaps matching TRBD1 (5 bases). The CDR3 covers 11 residues. From germline, CDR1 is DFQATT and CDR2 SNEGSKA (reference sequence). DNA of the CDR3: TGCAGCGACGACAGGAACACTGAAGCTTTCTTT. Amino acids: CSDDRNTEAFF.

This clone appeared once. This chain connects TRBV7-9 to TRBJ1-6; D is perhaps TRBD1 (5 bases). The CDR3 sequence is 15 residues long. CDR1 and CDR2 from the germline V gene are SEHNR and FQNEAQ (reference sequence). V shed 3 bases and J shed 5 bases, with 11 bases lying between them. DNA of the CDR3: TGTGCCAGCAGCTTTGGGACTGATAATAATTCACCCCTCCACTTT. This encodes CASSFGTDNNSPLHF.

The chain combines TRBV6-5 with TRBJ1-1, with 8 bases fitting TRBD1. CDR3 length: 15 residues. The V segment lost 7 bases and the J segment 0 bases; nucleotides outside the gene matches: 7. Germline CDR1 reads MNHEY; CDR2 reads SVGAGI. The CDR3 DNA sequence: TGTGCCAGCACCTTAGTCAGGGGGCTGAACACTGAAGCTTTCTTT. Its protein product is CASTLVRGLNTEAFF.

This clone has a single count. This chain joins TRBV3-1 (or the pseudogene TRBV3-2) and TRBJ1-2; D unresolved. CDR3 length: 12 residues. Per germline, CDR1 LGHDT and CDR2 YNNKEL (reference sequence). V was pared by 0 bases and J by 8 bases, with 7 bases between. The CDR3 bases are TGTGCCAGCAGCCAAGATAGCAGAGGCTACACCTTC. Translating it yields CASSQDSRGYTF.

The V call is TRBV9, the J call TRBJ1-2, with D possibly being TRBD1 (6 bases). The CDR3 covers 15 residues. Between the trimmed V and J ends, which lost 4 bases and 6 bases, there was a span of 19 bases. From germline, CDR1 is SGDLS and CDR2 YYNGEE. The CDR3 bases are TGTGCCAGCAGCCGTAGGTGGGGGGGCACCAATGGCTACACCTTC. Translating it yields CASSRRWGGTNGYTF.

This chain links TRBV9 with TRBJ2-7; 7 positions match TRBD2. Germline loops: CDR1 SGDLS, CDR2 YYNGEE. The junction had 5 bases not matched to a gene; V was cut back by 3 bases and J by 5 bases. CDR3 length: 13 residues. The CDR3 region is CASSAGLGNEQYF. The CDR3 DNA follows: TGTGCCAGCAGCGCAGGACTAGGCAACGAGCAGTACTTC. The complete variable domain, with remaining parts taken from reference TRBV9 and TRBJ2-7, reads DSGVTQTPKHLITATGQRVTLRCSPRSGDLSVYWYQQSLDQGLQFLIQYYNGEERAKGNILERFSAQQFPDLHSELNLSSLELGDSALYFCASSAGLGNEQYFGPGTRLTVT.

Only one count was recorded for this clone. CDR3 residues: CASSLEGGSNQPQHF. CDR3 nucleotide sequence: TGTGCCAGCAGCTTAGAGGGGGGTAGCAATCAGCCCCAGCATTTT. The chain links TRBV7-2 to TRBJ1-5, with D tentatively TRBD1 (6 bases). Trimming removed 1 base from V and 0 bases from J, with 7 bases in between. Germline CDR1 reads SGHTA; CDR2 reads FQGNSA. This CDR3 has 15 residues.

The chain uses TRBV7-2 and TRBJ2-7, with 7 positions matching TRBD1. The V segment lost 1 base and the J segment 2 bases; nucleotides outside the gene matches: 11. The germline CDR1 and CDR2 sequences are SGHTA and FQGNSA. The CDR3 consists of 17 residues. This chain's CDR3 is CASSLGLFRDSTYEQYF. The DNA for the CDR3 is TGTGCCAGCAGCTTAGGACTGTTCCGGGACAGCACCTACGAGCAGTACTTC.

On this clone: A much larger clone differs by one base, so this may be a read error. The CDR3 loop is CASSFGTGELFF. In DNA form, the CDR3 reads TGTGCCAGCAGTTTCGGCACCGGGGAGCTGTTTTTT. This chain links TRBV27 with TRBJ2-2; no clear D gene. V was shortened by 3 bases and J by 4 bases, with 3 bases between the two germline ends. Looked up from germline, CDR1 is MNHEY and CDR2 is SMNVEV (reference sequence). This CDR3 comprises 12 residues.

The chain combines TRBV29-1 with TRBJ2-3; D not resolved. V lost 6 bases to trimming and J lost 3 bases, with 16 bases between them. This CDR3 spans 14 amino acids. Germline CDR1 is SQVTM and CDR2 is ANQGSEA. The CDR3 loop reads CSVAEHLGTDTQYF. The CDR3 DNA follows: TGCAGCGTGGCGGAGCATCTGGGTACAGATACGCAGTATTTT.